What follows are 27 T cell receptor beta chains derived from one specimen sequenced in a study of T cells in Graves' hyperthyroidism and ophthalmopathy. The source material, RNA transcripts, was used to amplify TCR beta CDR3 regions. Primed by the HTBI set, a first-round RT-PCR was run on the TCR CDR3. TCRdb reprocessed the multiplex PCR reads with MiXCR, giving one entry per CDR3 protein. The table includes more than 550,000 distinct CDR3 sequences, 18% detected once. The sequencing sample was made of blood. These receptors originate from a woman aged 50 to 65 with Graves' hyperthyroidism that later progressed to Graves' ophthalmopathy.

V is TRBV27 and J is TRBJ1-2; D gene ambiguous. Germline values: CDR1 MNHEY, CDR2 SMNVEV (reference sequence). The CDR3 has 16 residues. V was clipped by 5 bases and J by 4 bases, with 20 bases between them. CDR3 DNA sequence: TGTGCCAGCAGTATAGGACGGCCTACGGTCTTCTATGGCTACACCTTC. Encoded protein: CASSIGRPTVFYGYTF.

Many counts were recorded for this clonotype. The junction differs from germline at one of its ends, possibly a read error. CDR3 sequence (DNA): TGTGCCAGCAGCTTGTATCGGGGGGGCACAAATACGCAGTATTTT. Amino acid sequence: CASSLYRGGTNTQYF. The chain combines TRBV5-5 with TRBJ2-3, with 8 bases aligning to TRBD2. The CDR3 loop spans 15 amino acids. The V gene's germline CDR1 is SGHKS and CDR2 YYEKEE (reference sequence).

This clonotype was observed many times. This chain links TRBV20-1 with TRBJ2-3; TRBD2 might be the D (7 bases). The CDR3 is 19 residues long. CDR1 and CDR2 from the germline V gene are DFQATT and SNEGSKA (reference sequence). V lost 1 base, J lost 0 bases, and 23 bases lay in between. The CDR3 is CSARASGAGDLRSTDTQYF. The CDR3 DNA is TGCAGTGCTAGAGCCTCGGGGGCGGGGGACCTAAGAAGCACAGATACGCAGTATTTT.

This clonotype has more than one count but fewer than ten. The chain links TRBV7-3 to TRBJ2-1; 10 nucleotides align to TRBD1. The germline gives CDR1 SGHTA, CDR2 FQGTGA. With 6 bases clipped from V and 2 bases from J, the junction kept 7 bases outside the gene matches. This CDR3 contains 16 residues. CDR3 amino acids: CASSRTGTGAYNEQFF. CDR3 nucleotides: TGTGCCAGCAGTCGAACCGGGACAGGGGCCTACAATGAGCAGTTCTTC.

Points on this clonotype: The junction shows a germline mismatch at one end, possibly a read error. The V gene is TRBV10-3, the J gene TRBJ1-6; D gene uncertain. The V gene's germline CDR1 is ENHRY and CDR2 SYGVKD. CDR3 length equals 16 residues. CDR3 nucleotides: TGTGCCAGCAGTTTGACCCGAGGCTCCCATAATTCACCCCTCCACTTT. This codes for CASSLTRGSHNSPLHF.

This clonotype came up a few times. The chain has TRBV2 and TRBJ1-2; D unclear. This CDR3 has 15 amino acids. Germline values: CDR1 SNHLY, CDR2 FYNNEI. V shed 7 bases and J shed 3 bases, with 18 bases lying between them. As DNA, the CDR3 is TGTGCCAGCACCCAAGGGATTAGTGTAGACTATGGCTACACCTTC. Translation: CASTQGISVDYGYTF.

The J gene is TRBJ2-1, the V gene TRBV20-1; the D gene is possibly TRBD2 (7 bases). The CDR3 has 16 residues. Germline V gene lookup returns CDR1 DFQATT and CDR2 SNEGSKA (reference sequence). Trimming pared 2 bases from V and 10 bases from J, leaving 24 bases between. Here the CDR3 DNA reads TGCAGTGCTAGACCACAGAGGGGGGGGTATGGAGGGGAGCAGTTCTTC. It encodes CSARPQRGGYGGEQFF.

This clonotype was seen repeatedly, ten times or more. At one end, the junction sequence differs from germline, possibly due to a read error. CDR3 coding DNA: TGTGCCAGCAATGAATCTGGGGGGAGGACCGCTCCTGGCTACACCTTC. Protein product: CASNESGGRTAPGYTF. The V and J genes are TRBV6-1 and TRBJ1-2; possibly TRBD1 for D (5 bases). Germline assignment: CDR1 MNHNS and CDR2 SASEGT. CDR3 length: 16 amino acids.

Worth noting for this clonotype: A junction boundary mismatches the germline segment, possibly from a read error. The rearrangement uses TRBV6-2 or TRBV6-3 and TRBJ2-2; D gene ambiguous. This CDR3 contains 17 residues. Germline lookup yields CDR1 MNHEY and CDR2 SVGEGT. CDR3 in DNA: TGTGCCAGCAGTCACTCGCAATGGGCACGAGCTACCGGGGAGCTGTTTTTT. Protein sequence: CASSHSQWARATGELFF.

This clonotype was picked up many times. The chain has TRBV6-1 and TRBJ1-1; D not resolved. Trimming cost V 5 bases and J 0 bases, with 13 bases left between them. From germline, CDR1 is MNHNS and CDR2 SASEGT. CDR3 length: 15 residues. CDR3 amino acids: CASSPGPTLNTEAFF. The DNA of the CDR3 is TGTGCCAGCAGTCCGGGCCCTACATTGAACACTGAAGCTTTCTTT.

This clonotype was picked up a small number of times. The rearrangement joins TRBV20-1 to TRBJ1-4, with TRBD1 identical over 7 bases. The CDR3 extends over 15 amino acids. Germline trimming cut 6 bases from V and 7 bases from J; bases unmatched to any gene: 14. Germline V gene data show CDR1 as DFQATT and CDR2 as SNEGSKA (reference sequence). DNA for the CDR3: TGCAGTGCCCTAAATGACCAGACAGGGACTGAAAAACTGTTTTTT. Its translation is CSALNDQTGTEKLFF.

The CDR3, as DNA: TGTGCCAGCAGCCAAGACCGGGACTACGAGCAGTACTTC. Translating gives CASSQDRDYEQYF. This chain uses TRBV11-3 with TRBJ2-7, with D maybe TRBD2 (5 bases). CDR3 length: 13 amino acids. Trimming cost V 5 bases and J 3 bases, with 11 bases left between them. Germline CDR1 reads SGHNT; CDR2 reads YENEEA.

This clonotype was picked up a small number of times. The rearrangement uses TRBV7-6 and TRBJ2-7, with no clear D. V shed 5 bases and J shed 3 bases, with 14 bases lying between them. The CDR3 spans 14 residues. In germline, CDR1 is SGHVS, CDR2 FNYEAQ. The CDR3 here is CASSLRPSGYEQYF. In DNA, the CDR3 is TGTGCCAGCAGCCTACGTCCTTCGGGCTACGAGCAGTACTTC. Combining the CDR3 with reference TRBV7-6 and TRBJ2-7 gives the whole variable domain GAGVSQSPRYKVTKRGQDVALRCDPISGHVSLYWYRQALGQGPEFLTYFNYEAQQDKSGLPNDRFSAERPEGSISTLTIQRTEQRDSAMYRCASSLRPSGYEQYFGPGTRLTVT.

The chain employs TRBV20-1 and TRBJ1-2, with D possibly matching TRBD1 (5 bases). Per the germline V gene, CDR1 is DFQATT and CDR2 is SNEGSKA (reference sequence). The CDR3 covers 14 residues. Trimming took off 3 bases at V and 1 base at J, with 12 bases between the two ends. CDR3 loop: CSASTWGVNYGYTF. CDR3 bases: TGCAGTGCTAGCACCTGGGGGGTTAACTATGGCTACACCTTC.

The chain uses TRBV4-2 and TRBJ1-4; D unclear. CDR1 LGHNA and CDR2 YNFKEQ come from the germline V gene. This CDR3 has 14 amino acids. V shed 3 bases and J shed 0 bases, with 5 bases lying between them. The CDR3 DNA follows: TGTGCCAGCAGCCAGCATGCAACTAATGAAAAACTGTTTTTT. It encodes CASSQHATNEKLFF.

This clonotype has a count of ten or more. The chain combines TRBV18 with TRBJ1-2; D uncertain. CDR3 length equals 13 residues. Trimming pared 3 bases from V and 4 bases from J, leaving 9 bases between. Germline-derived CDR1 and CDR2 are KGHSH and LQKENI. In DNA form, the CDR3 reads TGTGCCAGCTCACCGGGCGAATCCTATGGCTACACCTTC. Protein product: CASSPGESYGYTF.

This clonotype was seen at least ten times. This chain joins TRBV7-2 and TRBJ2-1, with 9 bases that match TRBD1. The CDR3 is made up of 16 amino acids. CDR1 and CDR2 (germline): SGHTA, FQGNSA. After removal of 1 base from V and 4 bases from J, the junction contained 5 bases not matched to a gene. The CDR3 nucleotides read TGTGCCAGCAGCTTAGAAGGGACAGGGAAGTACAATGAGCAGTTCTTC. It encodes CASSLEGTGKYNEQFF.

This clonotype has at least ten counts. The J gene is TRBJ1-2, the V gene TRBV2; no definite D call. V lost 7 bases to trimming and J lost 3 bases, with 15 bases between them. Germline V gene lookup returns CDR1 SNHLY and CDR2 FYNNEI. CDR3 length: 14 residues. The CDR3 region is CASTGQENHYGYTF. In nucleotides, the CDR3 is TGTGCCAGCACCGGCCAGGAGAACCACTATGGCTACACCTTC.

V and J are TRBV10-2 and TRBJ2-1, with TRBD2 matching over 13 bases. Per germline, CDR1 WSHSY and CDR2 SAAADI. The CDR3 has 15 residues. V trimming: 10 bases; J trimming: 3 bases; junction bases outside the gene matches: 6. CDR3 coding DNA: TGCGCCACCTGGACTAGCGGGGGTGTCTACAATGAGCAGTTCTTC. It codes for CATWTSGGVYNEQFF.

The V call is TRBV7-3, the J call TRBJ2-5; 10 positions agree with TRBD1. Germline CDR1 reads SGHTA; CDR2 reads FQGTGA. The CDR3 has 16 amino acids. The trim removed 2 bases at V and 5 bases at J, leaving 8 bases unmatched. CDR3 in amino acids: CASSLEGTGVRETQYF. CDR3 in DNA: TGTGCCAGCAGCTTAGAAGGGACAGGGGTTCGGGAGACCCAGTACTTC.

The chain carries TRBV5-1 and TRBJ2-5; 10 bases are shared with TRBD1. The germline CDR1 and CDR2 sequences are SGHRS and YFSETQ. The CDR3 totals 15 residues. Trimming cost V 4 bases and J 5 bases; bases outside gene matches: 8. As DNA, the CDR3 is TGCGCCAGCAGCCACCAGACAGGGGGCCAGGAGACCCAGTACTTC. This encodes CASSHQTGGQETQYF.

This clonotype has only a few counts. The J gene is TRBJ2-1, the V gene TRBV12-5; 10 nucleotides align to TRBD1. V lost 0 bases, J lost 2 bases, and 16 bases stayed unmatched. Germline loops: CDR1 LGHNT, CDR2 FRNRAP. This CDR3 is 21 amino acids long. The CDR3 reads CASGLVNRPGTGVGTYNEQFF. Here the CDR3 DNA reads TGTGCTAGTGGTTTGGTCAATAGACCCGGGACAGGGGTGGGAACCTACAATGAGCAGTTCTTC.

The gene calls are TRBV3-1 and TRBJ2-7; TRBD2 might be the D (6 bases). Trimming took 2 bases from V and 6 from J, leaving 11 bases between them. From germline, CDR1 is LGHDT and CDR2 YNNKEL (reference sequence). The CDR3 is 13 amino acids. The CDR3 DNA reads TGTGCCAGCAGCCAACCGGGGGACGGCGAGCAGTACTTC. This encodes CASSQPGDGEQYF.

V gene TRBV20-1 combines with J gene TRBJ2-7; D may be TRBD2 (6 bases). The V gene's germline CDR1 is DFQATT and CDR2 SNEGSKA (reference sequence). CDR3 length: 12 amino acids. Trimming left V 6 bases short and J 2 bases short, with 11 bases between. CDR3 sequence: CSASWRAYEQYF. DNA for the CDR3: TGCAGTGCCTCCTGGAGGGCCTACGAGCAGTACTTC.

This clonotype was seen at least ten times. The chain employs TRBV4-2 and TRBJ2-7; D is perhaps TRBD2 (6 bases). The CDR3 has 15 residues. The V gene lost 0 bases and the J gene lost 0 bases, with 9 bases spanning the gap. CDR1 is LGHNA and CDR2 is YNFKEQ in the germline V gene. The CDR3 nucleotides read TGTGCCAGCAGCCAAGAATTCGGGAGCTCCTACGAGCAGTACTTC. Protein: CASSQEFGSSYEQYF.

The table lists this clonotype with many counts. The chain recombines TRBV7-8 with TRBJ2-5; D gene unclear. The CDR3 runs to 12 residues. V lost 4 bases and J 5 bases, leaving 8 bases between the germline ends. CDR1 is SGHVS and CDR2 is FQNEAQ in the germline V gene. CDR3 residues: CASSSLDETQYF. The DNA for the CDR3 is TGTGCCAGCAGCTCACTGGACGAGACCCAGTACTTC.

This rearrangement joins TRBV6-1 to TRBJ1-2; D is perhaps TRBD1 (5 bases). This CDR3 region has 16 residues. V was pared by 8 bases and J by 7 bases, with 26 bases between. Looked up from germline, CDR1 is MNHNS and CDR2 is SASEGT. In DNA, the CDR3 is TGTGCCAGCCACTCGAATAGACAGTACCCCAGGGTTGGCTACACCTTC. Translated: CASHSNRQYPRVGYTF.